This TCR beta chain was captured in a study of blood T cell repertoires in COVID-19. Study at large: COVID-19 samples, acute and convalescent, were from the United States, Italy and Spain.

Trimming at V came to 4 bases and at J to 0 bases, leaving 11 bases not matched to a gene. Germline CDR1 reads SGHDT; CDR2 reads YYEEEE. The CDR3 loop spans 19 amino acids. The repertoire was sequenced with immunoSEQ multiplex PCR; TCRdb's copy has only in-frame clones and lacks some. The repertoire holds around 250,000 clones, around 78% seen once, with less than 6% in the top ten. Sequencing was done on a sample of peripheral blood. The chain recombines TRBV5-6 with TRBJ2-1, with 12 bases that match TRBD2. The clonotype originates from a man aged 55 to 70 who had recovered from COVID-19. In DNA, the CDR3 is TGTGCCAGCAGCAGCCTTCTAGCGGGAGGGCCAAGCTCCTACAATGAGCAGTTCTTC. This encodes CASSSLLAGGPSSYNEQFF.